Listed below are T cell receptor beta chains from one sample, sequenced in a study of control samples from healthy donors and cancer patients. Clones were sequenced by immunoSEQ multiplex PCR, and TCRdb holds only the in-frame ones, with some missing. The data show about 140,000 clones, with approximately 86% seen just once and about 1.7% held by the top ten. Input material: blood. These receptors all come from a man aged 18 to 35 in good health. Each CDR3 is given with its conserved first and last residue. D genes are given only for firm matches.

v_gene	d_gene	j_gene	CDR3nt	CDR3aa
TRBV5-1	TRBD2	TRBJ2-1	TGCGCCAGCAGCTTGGGACTAGCGGGGGGGCCCCTGCAGTTCTTC	CASSLGLAGGPLQFF
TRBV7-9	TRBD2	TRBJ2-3	TGTGCCAGCAGACTCGGGGGGGATACGCAGTATTTT	CASRLGGDTQYF
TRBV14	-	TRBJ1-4	TGTGCCAGCAGCCAAGTTAAGGGCGTAACGGCTAATGAAAAACTGTTTTTT	CASSQVKGVTANEKLFF
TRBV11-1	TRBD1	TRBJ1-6	TGTGCCAGCAGCCAACAGGGGGTATCACCCCTCCACTTT	CASSQQGVSPLHF
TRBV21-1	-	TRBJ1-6	TGTGCCAGCAGCAAAAAAATATCACCCCTCCACTTT	CASSKKISPLHF
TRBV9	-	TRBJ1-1	TGTGCCAGCAGCGTAGGTGGGGTTGGGACTGAAGCTTTCTTT	CASSVGGVGTEAFF
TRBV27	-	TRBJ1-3	TGTGCCAGCAGTGAGATATCTGGAAACACCATATATTTT	CASSEISGNTIYF
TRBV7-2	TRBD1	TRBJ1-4	TGTGCCAGCAGCCTACAGGGGGGTTCTAATGAAAAACTGTTTTTT	CASSLQGGSNEKLFF
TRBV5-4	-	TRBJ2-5	TGTGCCAGCAGCTTGGAAGGACAAGAGACCCAGTACTTC	CASSLEGQETQYF
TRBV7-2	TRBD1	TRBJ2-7	TGTGCCAGCAGCGCACCGGGACAGGGATCCTACGAGCAGTACTTC	CASSAPGQGSYEQYF
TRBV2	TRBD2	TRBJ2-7	TGTGCCAGCAGTGAGTCTAGCGGGGCTGCCTACGAGCAGTACTTC	CASSESSGAAYEQYF